This T cell receptor (beta chain) was sequenced during a study of shared T cell receptors in the human thymus (dated by TCRdb to about 2021). About the study as a whole: The study examined how self-reactive, shared T-cell receptor alpha chains are generated in the human thymus.

The method behind the library was the immunoSEQ multiplex PCR assay. TCRdb took this table from immuneACCESS and kept in-frame rearrangements with V and J called. Such tables lack part of the clones; where checked against another copy, unresolved V genes explain under half of the gap, and the rest is unexplained. Present in this sample are roughly 710,000 clones, around 85% of which were seen just once. Roughly 0.01% of the sample comes from the top ten. Taken from cysteine to phenylalanine, the CDR3 has 13 residues. Only CDR3 DNA is held: 39 bases, read in frame from base 1. CDR1 KGHSH and CDR2 LQKENI are derived from the germline V gene. Trimming removed 4 bases from V and 8 bases from J, leaving 12 bases between the germline ends. Turning to this clone: Its binding antigen is unknown. No base qualities exist here, and no much larger clone lies one base off it.

This sample was also put to use in a study of human thymus T cells. The second investigation adds: In Finland, the donors were immunologically healthy infants who were having open corrective cardiac surgery for congenital heart defects. The thymus tissue came from surgical resects taken out during corrective cardiac surgery. Both the thymic and the peripheral blood repertoires appeared to show biased V and J gene segment usage. Highly overlapping thymic TCR repertoires among unrelated individuals were reported in the related research. The study characterized TCR alpha and beta repertoires from eight infant thymus samples and a few related peripheral blood samples. Donor ages ranged from 7 to 244 days, and the cohort comprised about six male and a couple of female infants. Thymocytes were mechanically released from the tissue and were stored as pellets of roughly 9-31 million cells at -70 degrees C. A QIAsymphony instrument was used to extract genomic DNA from frozen cell pellets. Using the immunoSEQ multiplex PCR assay, the TCRB and TCRAD loci were amplified from a standardized quantity of quality-controlled genomic DNA. The V(D)J region was spanned by amplicons of a length sufficient to cover the CDR3 and to identify V and J genes. Through the commercial immunoSEQ service, the amplicons were sequenced on an Illumina platform. Corrections for primer bias and sequencing errors followed previously described methods, while TCRAD and TCRB definitions were based on the IMGT database. immunoSEQ Analyzer 3.0 and VDJTools were used for repertoire analysis, which covered basic statistics, V/J segment usage, diversity estimates, rarefaction and pairwise overlap. To estimate diversity, the Chao1, ChaoE, Efron-Thisted, Shannon and inverse Simpson indices were applied, and diversity was also estimated on datasets down-sampled to the smallest sample. For repertoire overlap, CDR3 nucleotide sequence, V gene and J gene had to match strictly, and clustering was done by Jaccard-based multidimensional scaling. Thymus samples yielded on average roughly 840,000 unique TCRB clonotypes, compared with 75,000 to 100,000 from blood samples.

The sample taken for sequencing was thymocytes. This sequence uses TRBV18 and TRBJ2-1; the D gene cannot be resolved reliably. The receptor comes from a girl under three years old with a congenital heart defect. Donor details come from another sample of the same person, matched by shared clones. The CDR3 reads CASSRSAGYEQFF. In nucleotides, the sequence is TGTGCCAGCTCACGATCTGCCGGGTATGAGCAGTTCTTC.